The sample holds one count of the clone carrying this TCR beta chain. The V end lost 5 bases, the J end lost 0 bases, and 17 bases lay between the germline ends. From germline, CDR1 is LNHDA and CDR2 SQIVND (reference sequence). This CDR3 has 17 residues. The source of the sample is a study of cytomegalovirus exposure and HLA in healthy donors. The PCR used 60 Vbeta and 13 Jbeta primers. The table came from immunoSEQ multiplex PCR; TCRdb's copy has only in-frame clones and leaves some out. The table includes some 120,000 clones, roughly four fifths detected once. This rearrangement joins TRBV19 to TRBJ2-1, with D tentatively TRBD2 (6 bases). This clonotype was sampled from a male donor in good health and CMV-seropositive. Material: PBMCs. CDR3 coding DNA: TGTGCCAGTAGTGGGGTCGGGGGTACCAGCTCCTACAATGAGCAGTTCTTC. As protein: CASSGVGGTSSYNEQFF.